This T cell receptor beta chain was profiled in a study of cytomegalovirus exposure and HLA in healthy donors. Turning to this clone: Its antigen remains unknown.

The table came from immunoSEQ multiplex PCR; TCRdb's copy has only in-frame clones and leaves some out. The table lists more than 200,000 clones, about 90% of them singletons. The length of the CDR3 is 14 residues. Germline V CDR1 and CDR2: SGHRS, YFSETQ. V shed 1 base and J shed 0 bases, with 8 bases lying between them. Study findings and constraints: CMV antigen specificity was confirmed in vitro for a few CMV-associated chains.

Input material: PBMCs. The chain has TRBV5-1 and TRBJ2-7; no clear D gene. The receptor was derived from a man aged 18 to 30 in good health and CMV-seropositive. CDR3 in DNA: TGCGCCAGCAGCTTGCGGGTCAGCTCCTACGAGCAGTACTTC. This sequence encodes CASSLRVSSYEQYF. Full variable domain (missing parts from reference TRBV5-1 and TRBJ2-7): KAGVTQTPRYLIKTRGQQVTLSCSPISGHRSVSWYQQTPGQGLQFLFEYFSETQRNKGNFPGRFSGRQFSNSRSEMNVSTLELGDSALYLCASSLRVSSYEQYFGPGTRLTVT.